The rows below give T cell receptor beta chains drawn from one sample of a study of beta chain features in type 1 diabetes. Here immunoSEQ multiplex PCR was the method, and the copy in TCRdb shows in-frame clones only, minus some. The sample consists of hundreds of thousands of clones, 9.5% to 11% of them appearing once. The sequenced material came from naive CD4+ T cells from blood. The receptors originated from a young woman in good health. Each CDR3 is given with its conserved first and last residue. A D gene is named only where the DNA matches it firmly. Clone sizes are given selectively: once, few, many, or a class where the clone is expanded.

V: TRBV15; D: TRBD1; size: few; J: TRBJ2-7; CDR3: CATSRVGQGMGEQYF; DNA: TGTGCCACCAGCAGAGTTGGACAGGGAATGGGTGAGCAGTACTTC
V: TRBV4-2; D: .; size: .; J: TRBJ2-1; CDR3: CASSQDKAPGSSVGNEQFF; DNA: TGTGCCAGCAGCCAAGATAAAGCCCCAGGCAGCTCTGTGGGCAATGAGCAGTTCTTC
V: TRBV4-3; D: TRBD1; size: .; J: TRBJ2-7; CDR3: CASSPWEQGASYEQYF; DNA: TGCGCCAGCAGCCCTTGGGAGCAGGGGGCCAGCTACGAGCAGTACTTC
V: TRBV7-2; D: TRBD1; size: .; J: TRBJ2-7; CDR3: CASSLEGRGQSEQYF; DNA: TGTGCCAGCAGCTTAGAGGGCAGGGGGCAGAGCGAGCAGTACTTC
V: TRBV9; D: .; size: .; J: TRBJ1-2; CDR3: CASSVGGGQGFSGYTF; DNA: TGTGCCAGCAGCGTAGGGGGGGGACAAGGATTCTCTGGCTACACCTTC
V: TRBV7-2; D: .; size: few; J: TRBJ1-2; CDR3: CASSLAPGALNYGYTF; DNA: TGTGCCAGCAGCTTAGCACCAGGGGCCCTAAACTATGGCTACACCTTC
V: TRBV7-3; D: .; size: .; J: TRBJ2-3; CDR3: CASSWAGLADTQYF; DNA: TGTGCCAGCAGCTGGGCGGGATTGGCAGATACGCAGTATTTT
V: TRBV7-2; D: TRBD1; size: .; J: TRBJ2-3; CDR3: CASSWGQGGTDTQYF; DNA: TGTGCCAGCAGCTGGGGACAGGGGGGGACAGATACGCAGTATTTT
V: TRBV21-1; D: .; size: few; J: TRBJ2-7; CDR3: CASSRGTSGTYEQYF; DNA: TGTGCCAGCAGCAGAGGGACTAGCGGAACCTACGAGCAGTACTTC
V: TRBV5-1; D: TRBD1; size: .; J: TRBJ2-5; CDR3: CASSSRQGETQYF; DNA: TGCGCCAGCAGCAGCCGACAGGGGGAGACCCAGTACTTC
V: TRBV19; D: TRBD2; size: .; J: TRBJ2-1; CDR3: CASSSKTSGRNNEQFF; DNA: TGTGCCAGTAGTTCGAAAACTAGCGGGAGAAACAATGAGCAGTTCTTC
V: TRBV6-1; D: TRBD2; size: .; J: TRBJ2-2; CDR3: CASSAIAGGNTGELFF; DNA: TGTGCCAGCAGTGCCATAGCGGGAGGGAACACCGGGGAGCTGTTTTTT
V: TRBV5-1; D: TRBD1; size: few; J: TRBJ2-2; CDR3: CASSWTGDTGELFF; DNA: TGCGCCAGCAGCTGGACAGGAGACACCGGGGAGCTGTTTTTT
V: TRBV15; D: TRBD2; size: .; J: TRBJ2-3; CDR3: CATSPRRLAGSTDTQYF; DNA: TGTGCCACCAGCCCGCGCCGACTAGCGGGGAGCACAGATACGCAGTATTTT
V: TRBV7-7; D: TRBD2; size: .; J: TRBJ2-5; CDR3: CASSPGLAEGGETQYF; DNA: TGTGCTAGCAGCCCGGGACTAGCGGAGGGGGGAGAGACCCAGTACTTC
V: TRBV6-6; D: TRBD2; size: .; J: TRBJ2-3; CDR3: CASSYGAGVGTQYF; DNA: TGTGCCAGCAGTTACGGAGCGGGAGTGGGTACGCAGTATTTT
V: TRBV6-6; D: TRBD1; size: .; J: TRBJ2-5; CDR3: CASSYGQGRETQYF; DNA: TGTGCCAGCAGTTACGGACAGGGCCGAGAGACCCAGTACTTC
V: TRBV18; D: TRBD1; size: .; J: TRBJ1-2; CDR3: CASSPSTGEGYTF; DNA: TGTGCCAGCTCACCGTCCACAGGGGAAGGCTACACCTTC
V: TRBV7-6; D: TRBD1; size: few; J: TRBJ2-7; CDR3: CASSSDTGGEQYF; DNA: TGTGCCAGCAGCTCTGATACAGGGGGCGAGCAGTACTTC
V: TRBV5-6; D: .; size: .; J: TRBJ2-1; CDR3: CASSLLKGNEQFF; DNA: TGTGCCAGCAGCTTATTGAAGGGGAATGAGCAGTTCTTC
V: TRBV5-1; D: TRBD2; size: .; J: TRBJ2-5; CDR3: CASSGGLARETQYF; DNA: TGCGCCAGCAGCGGGGGACTAGCGAGGGAGACCCAGTACTTC
V: TRBV10-3; D: .; size: .; J: TRBJ1-1; CDR3: CASRTDTEAFF; DNA: TGTGCCTCTAGGACAGACACTGAAGCTTTCTTT
V: TRBV2; D: TRBD1; size: .; J: TRBJ1-5; CDR3: CASSGQGDQPQHF; DNA: TGTGCCAGCAGTGGACAGGGAGACCAGCCCCAGCATTTT
V: TRBV28; D: TRBD2; size: once; J: TRBJ2-1; CDR3: CASNQAGLAGDYNEQFF; DNA: TGTGCCAGCAACCAGGCCGGACTAGCGGGAGACTACAATGAGCAGTTCTTC
V: TRBV5-1; D: .; size: few; J: TRBJ2-7; CDR3: CASSNRDTAYEQYF; DNA: TGCGCCAGCAGCAACCGGGACACAGCCTACGAGCAGTACTTC
V: TRBV29-1; D: .; size: .; J: TRBJ2-1; CDR3: CSVEEGPSSYNEQFF; DNA: TGCAGCGTTGAAGAAGGCCCTAGCTCCTACAATGAGCAGTTCTTC
V: TRBV28; D: .; size: .; J: TRBJ1-3; CDR3: CASRGNTIYF; DNA: TGTGCCAGCCGGGGAAACACCATATATTTT
V: TRBV4-3; D: .; size: few; J: TRBJ1-5; CDR3: CASSQAAGKQTNQPQHF; DNA: TGCGCCAGCAGCCAAGCTGCAGGGAAGCAGACAAATCAGCCCCAGCATTTT
V: TRBV4-2; D: TRBD2; size: few; J: TRBJ2-5; CDR3: CASSQGLGLAQETQYF; DNA: TGTGCCAGCAGCCAAGGTTTGGGACTAGCGCAAGAGACCCAGTACTTC
V: TRBV30; D: TRBD2; size: few; J: TRBJ2-1; CDR3: CAWSGLAGGEQFF; DNA: TGTGCCTGGAGTGGACTAGCGGGTGGTGAGCAGTTCTTC
V: TRBV10-3; D: .; size: .; J: TRBJ2-6; CDR3: CAISEEGSGANVLTF; DNA: TGTGCCATCAGTGAGGAGGGCTCTGGGGCCAACGTCCTGACTTTC
V: TRBV10-3; D: .; size: .; J: TRBJ1-4; CDR3: CAISEGTGNSEKLFF; DNA: TGTGCCATCAGTGAGGGTACGGGGAACAGTGAAAAACTGTTTTTT
V: TRBV27; D: .; size: few; J: TRBJ2-7; CDR3: CASSYSDSYEQYF; DNA: TGTGCCAGCAGTTACTCGGACAGTTACGAGCAGTACTTC
V: TRBV7-6; D: .; size: few; J: TRBJ2-3; CDR3: CASSSPSESDTQYF; DNA: TGTGCCAGCAGCTCCCCTAGCGAGTCAGATACGCAGTATTTT
V: TRBV2; D: TRBD1; size: .; J: TRBJ2-7; CDR3: CASRGTGEQYF; DNA: TGTGCCAGCAGGGGGACAGGCGAGCAGTACTTC
V: TRBV9; D: .; size: .; J: TRBJ1-1; CDR3: CASSVRVTGNTEAFF; DNA: TGTGCCAGCAGCGTACGGGTGACAGGGAACACTGAAGCTTTCTTT
V: TRBV29-1; D: TRBD2; size: .; J: TRBJ2-1; CDR3: CSVGGFGAGRTEQFF; DNA: TGCAGCGTGGGGGGGTTTGGAGCGGGAAGGACTGAGCAGTTCTTC
V: TRBV5-1; D: .; size: few; J: TRBJ1-1; CDR3: CASSLVGGGTEAFF; DNA: TGCGCCAGCAGCTTGGTGGGAGGTGGGACTGAAGCTTTCTTT
V: TRBV27; D: .; size: .; J: TRBJ2-3; CDR3: CASSSGYGSSTDTQYF; DNA: TGTGCCAGCAGTTCCGGGTACGGCTCTAGCACAGATACGCAGTATTTT
V: TRBV7-9; D: TRBD1; size: few; J: TRBJ2-2; CDR3: CASSGRQGNTGELFF; DNA: TGTGCCAGCAGCGGTCGACAGGGAAACACCGGGGAGCTGTTTTTT
V: TRBV29-1; D: TRBD1; size: .; J: TRBJ2-7; CDR3: CSARPGQAYEQYF; DNA: TGCAGCGCAAGACCGGGACAGGCCTACGAGCAGTACTTC
V: TRBV19; D: TRBD2; size: .; J: TRBJ2-1; CDR3: CASSRGLAGGSYNEQFF; DNA: TGTGCCAGTAGTAGAGGACTAGCGGGGGGCTCCTACAATGAGCAGTTCTTC
V: TRBV11-1; D: .; size: .; J: TRBJ1-2; CDR3: CASSLAPWTEDGYTF; DNA: TGTGCCAGCAGCTTAGCGCCTTGGACAGAGGACGGCTACACCTTC
V: TRBV7-2; D: TRBD1; size: few; J: TRBJ1-3; CDR3: CASSSRDRAGNTIYF; DNA: TGTGCCAGCAGCTCCCGGGACAGGGCTGGAAACACCATATATTTT
V: TRBV11-2; D: TRBD1; size: .; J: TRBJ2-5; CDR3: CASSYGTVKETQYF; DNA: TGTGCCAGCAGCTACGGGACAGTCAAAGAGACCCAGTACTTC
V: TRBV19; D: TRBD1; size: .; J: TRBJ2-5; CDR3: CASSSGTGLETQYF; DNA: TGTGCCAGTAGTTCCGGGACAGGGTTGGAGACCCAGTACTTC
V: TRBV6-5; D: TRBD1; size: .; J: TRBJ2-7; CDR3: CASSYEDRGEQYF; DNA: TGTGCCAGCAGTTACGAGGACAGGGGCGAGCAGTACTTC
V: TRBV19; D: .; size: .; J: TRBJ1-5; CDR3: CASSIAGQGQPQHF; DNA: TGTGCCAGTAGTATAGCTGGCCAGGGGCAGCCCCAGCATTTT
V: TRBV4-2; D: TRBD2; size: .; J: TRBJ2-5; CDR3: CASSQDAAGFQETQYF; DNA: TGTGCCAGCAGCCAAGATGCAGCGGGATTCCAAGAGACCCAGTACTTC
V: TRBV9; D: TRBD1; size: .; J: TRBJ2-4; CDR3: CASSAWGQGFPSAKNIQYF; DNA: TGTGCCAGCAGCGCGTGGGGACAGGGATTTCCTTCAGCCAAAAACATTCAGTACTTC
V: TRBV7-2; D: TRBD2; size: few; J: TRBJ2-3; CDR3: CASSLGTSRPDTQYF; DNA: TGTGCCAGCAGCTTAGGGACTAGCAGACCAGATACGCAGTATTTT